The 21 T cell receptor beta chains given below trace back to one sample, sequenced in a study of shared clonotypes between healthy human individuals. Measured with immunoSEQ multiplex PCR; TCRdb has only the in-frame clones, and not every one. The data contain about 2.1 million clones, under 95% of them singletons. The naive CD8 fraction comprised CD45RO-negative cells positively selected for CCR7 and excluded terminally differentiated effector memory CD45RA+ cells. Sequencing was done on a sample of naive CD8+ T cells from PBMCs. The receptors here all came from a man between 18 and 29 years old in good health. Some clones in this sample may be carry-over from other donors' samples.

The chain has TRBV27 and TRBJ2-1; 8 positions match TRBD1. This CDR3 comprises 13 residues. Germline CDR1 reads MNHEY; CDR2 reads SMNVEV (reference sequence). V lost 3 bases and J lost 8; bases outside the gene matches: 3. The CDR3 DNA follows: TGTGCCAGCAGTTTCCACAGGGGGGATGAGCAGTTCTTC. Protein: CASSFHRGDEQFF.

J is TRBJ2-7 and V is TRBV28; the D is unclear. The V gene lost 3 bases and the J gene lost 0 bases, with 21 bases spanning the gap. CDR3 length: 18 residues. The germline V gene encodes CDR1 MDHEN and CDR2 SYDVKM. The CDR3 DNA sequence: TGTGCCAGCAGTTTTCGCCGAACCTCTGGTCGGAGCTCCTACGAGCAGTACTTC. Translation gives CASSFRRTSGRSSYEQYF.

This chain links TRBV19 with TRBJ2-2; D remains unclear. The CDR3 covers 14 residues. In germline, CDR1 is LNHDA, CDR2 SQIVND (reference sequence). V was cut by 5 bases and J by 8 bases, with 15 bases left in between. DNA for the CDR3: TGTGCCAGTAGTCCGGCCGGGCCCACGGGGGAGCTGTTTTTT. Amino acids: CASSPAGPTGELFF.

Details on this clone: Other nucleotide sequences in the sample specify the same CDR3. This rearrangement joins TRBV7-9 to TRBJ2-7; D may be TRBD1 (5 bases). V gave up 5 bases and J gave up 6 bases, with 11 bases separating them. The CDR3 runs to 12 residues. The germline gives CDR1 SEHNR, CDR2 FQNEAQ (reference sequence). CDR3 protein: CASSPDRSEQYF. The CDR3 DNA follows: TGTGCCAGCAGCCCCGACAGATCCGAGCAGTACTTC.

The chain employs TRBV10-1 and TRBJ2-1, with 11 nucleotides matching TRBD1. Per germline, CDR1 WNHNN and CDR2 SYGVQD (reference sequence). V was pared by 0 bases and J by 10 bases, with 8 bases of the junction left unmatched. There are 16 residues in the CDR3. The CDR3 DNA reads as TGCGCCAGCAGTGAGTCGGCGGGACAGGGGGTCCGGGAGCAGTTCTTC. It specifies CASSESAGQGVREQFF.

The rearrangement joins TRBV10-3 to TRBJ2-5; 11 nucleotides agree with TRBD2. CDR3 length: 15 amino acids. The V gene end was trimmed by 6 bases and the J gene end by 5 bases; junction bases not matched to a gene: 8. Germline V gene data show CDR1 as ENHRY and CDR2 as SYGVKD. The CDR3 protein is CAIRVLAGDRETQYF. The CDR3 region has the DNA TGTGCCATCAGGGTACTAGCGGGAGACCGGGAGACCCAGTACTTC.

This sequence joins TRBV13 and TRBJ1-1; no clear D. In germline, CDR1 is PRHDT, CDR2 FYEKMQ (reference sequence). Trimming removed 1 base at V and 1 base at J, with 10 bases between. This CDR3 region has 15 residues. The CDR3 DNA is TGTGCCAGCAGCTTAGACCGGACCCGGAACACTGAAGCTTTCTTT. It yields the protein CASSLDRTRNTEAFF.

This chain links TRBV12-5 with TRBJ2-5, with 12 bases identical to TRBD1. This CDR3 comprises 16 residues. The V gene's germline CDR1 is LGHNT and CDR2 FRNRAP. V dropped 7 bases and J dropped 5; count of bases not matched to a gene: 11. The CDR3 nucleotides are TGTGCTAGTGCCGAAAGTGGGACAGGGGGCGAGGAGACCCAGTACTTC. This sequence encodes CASAESGTGGEETQYF.

The gene calls are TRBV9 and TRBJ2-7; D remains ambiguous. CDR1 and CDR2 (germline): SGDLS, YYNGEE. The CDR3 covers 13 residues. Between the trimmed V and J ends, which lost 3 bases and 5 bases, there was a span of 12 bases. CDR3 sequence (DNA): TGTGCCAGCAGCGCGTCCTACCGGGACGAGCAGTACTTC. Translation gives CASSASYRDEQYF.

This clone was picked up a small number of times. The chain carries TRBV29-1 and TRBJ1-1, with D possibly being TRBD1 (5 bases). The CDR3 runs 10 residues. Germline assignment: CDR1 SQVTM and CDR2 ANQGSEA. The V end was cut by 4 bases, the J end by 11 bases, with 11 bases between. CDR3: CSVVGLVAFF. For the CDR3, the DNA is TGCAGCGTTGTGGGGCTGGTGGCTTTCTTT.

The chain has TRBV19 and TRBJ2-1, with 9 bases matching TRBD2. Germline assignment: CDR1 LNHDA and CDR2 SQIVND (reference sequence). V lost 5 bases and J lost 8; bases outside the gene matches: 13. CDR3 length equals 16 residues. This chain's CDR3 is CASSAPRLAERDEQFF. DNA of the CDR3: TGTGCCAGTAGTGCCCCCCGACTAGCGGAAAGGGATGAGCAGTTCTTC.

The rearrangement uses TRBV18 and TRBJ2-5; 8 nucleotides align to TRBD1. Germline V gives CDR1 KGHSH, CDR2 LQKENI. CDR3 length: 15 amino acids. V lost 0 bases to trimming and J lost 5 bases; unmatched junction nucleotides: 5. Here the CDR3 DNA reads TGTGCCAGCTCACCACCGGGCAGGGGGCAGGAGACCCAGTACTTC. As protein: CASSPPGRGQETQYF.

Remarks on this clone: This same CDR3 is encoded by further DNA sequences in the sample. This chain links TRBV28 with TRBJ1-1, with D possibly TRBD1 on 6 matching bases. Germline V CDR1 and CDR2: MDHEN, SYDVKM. The CDR3 is made up of 12 amino acids. Trimming shortened V by 6 bases and J by 5 bases, and 10 bases separated the two germline ends. CDR3 loop: CASSPGETEAFF. The CDR3 DNA sequence: TGTGCCAGCAGCCCAGGGGAAACTGAAGCTTTCTTT.

Concerning this clone: At the DNA level, this CDR3 is encoded by other sequences in the same sample as well. This chain connects TRBV11-2 to TRBJ1-5; D uncertain. V was cut by 1 base and J by 6 bases, with 7 bases left in between. CDR3 length equals 13 residues. Germline CDR1 and CDR2: SGHAT and FQNNGV. CDR3 nucleotide sequence: TGTGCCAGCAGCTTAGGAGGGAGTCAGCCCCAGCATTTT. Its translation is CASSLGGSQPQHF.

J is TRBJ2-1 and V is TRBV19; 7 bases line up with TRBD2. Unmatched junction bases numbered 16, after V lost 1 base and J lost 7 bases. There are 18 residues in the CDR3. CDR1 LNHDA and CDR2 SQIVND come from the germline V gene (reference sequence). The chain's CDR3 is CASSIGAMGGRDWNEQFF. Written as DNA, the CDR3 is TGTGCCAGTAGTATAGGGGCCATGGGAGGGAGGGATTGGAATGAGCAGTTCTTC. Full variable domain (missing parts from reference TRBV19 and TRBJ2-1): DGGITQSPKYLFRKEGQNVTLSCEQNLNHDAMYWYRQDPGQGLRLIYYSQIVNDFQKGDIAEGYSVSREKKESFPLTVTSAQKNPTAFYLCASSIGAMGGRDWNEQFFGPGTRLTVL.

With respect to this clone: Other nucleotide sequences from this sample produce the same CDR3. The V call is TRBV9, the J call TRBJ2-7, with D perhaps matching TRBD1 or TRBD2 (5 bases each). Trimming stripped 8 bases from V and 4 bases from J, with 16 bases between. Germline V gene sequence: CDR1 SGDLS, CDR2 YYNGEE. The CDR3 sequence is 13 residues long. The CDR3 sequence is CASSPGLTYEQYF. For the CDR3, the DNA is TGTGCCAGTTCCCCGGGGCTGACTTACGAGCAGTACTTC.

This chain connects TRBV2 to TRBJ1-2, with D possibly being TRBD1 (6 bases). The V end was cut by 3 bases, the J end by 7 bases, with 15 bases between. CDR3 size: 14 residues. Germline V lookup: CDR1 SNHLY, CDR2 FYNNEI. DNA of the CDR3: TGTGCCAGCAGTGACGGGGGCAGAACGGGTGGCTACACCTTC. Protein: CASSDGGRTGGYTF.

The chain uses TRBV4-1 and TRBJ2-1; 9 nucleotides line up with TRBD2. Germline values: CDR1 MGHRA, CDR2 YSYEKL. This CDR3 comprises 19 residues. V shed 4 bases, J shed 0 bases, and the junction held 13 bases outside the gene matches. The CDR3: CASSLRTSAQRSSYNEQFF. The CDR3 DNA reads as TGCGCCAGCAGCCTTCGGACTAGCGCCCAAAGAAGCTCCTACAATGAGCAGTTCTTC.

This chain links TRBV6-5 with TRBJ2-2; 7 nucleotides align to TRBD1. Looked up from germline, CDR1 is MNHEY and CDR2 is SVGAGI. This CDR3 is built from 14 residues. The V gene end was trimmed by 9 bases and the J gene end by 1 base; junction bases not matched to a gene: 5. CDR3 nucleotide sequence: TGTGCCAGTGTTAGGACAGGGAACACCGGGGAGCTGTTTTTT. This translates into CASVRTGNTGELFF.

The chain joins TRBV28 to TRBJ2-2, with TRBD2 identical over 7 bases. V was pared by 6 bases and J by 5 bases, with 15 bases of the junction left unmatched. Germline CDR1 is MDHEN and CDR2 is SYDVKM. The CDR3 totals 17 residues. CDR3 in amino acids: CASSPITGTKGTGELFF. The CDR3 nucleotides are TGTGCCAGCAGCCCAATTACCGGGACTAAAGGTACCGGGGAGCTGTTTTTT.

The chain has TRBV5-5 and TRBJ2-7; tentatively, D is TRBD1 (5 bases). Trimming cost V 1 base and J 6 bases, with 11 bases left between them. This CDR3 region has 13 residues. The germline V gene encodes CDR1 SGHKS and CDR2 YYEKEE (reference sequence). CDR3 in DNA: TGTGCCAGCAGCTTGAAGGCAGGGCCCGAGCAGTACTTC. Protein sequence: CASSLKAGPEQYF.